The present entry profiles one T cell receptor (beta chain) with its context. This clonotype was counted many times. Which antigen it targets is not known. The input lacks base qualities; no much larger clone sits a single base away. Ophthalmopathy patients had moderately to severely active disease, with a Clinical Activity Score of 3 or more, a NOSPECS grade of 4 or more, and a disease duration of less than 3 months. Exclusion was applied to patients with uncontrolled infections, other autoimmune diseases, pregnancy or lactation. Diagnoses were established on the basis of clinical symptoms, serum thyroxine and TRAb, thyroid ultrasound, and orbital computed tomography. PBMCs were separated from 8 to 10 ml of fresh peripheral blood using Ficoll-Paque density gradient centrifugation. Trizol reagent was used to extract total RNA, and RNA quality was then checked on an Agilent 2100 Bioanalyzer. This sample is part of a study of T cells in Graves' hyperthyroidism and ophthalmopathy (dated by TCRdb to about 2019). Looking at the study overall: Peripheral blood was sampled at the time of initial diagnosis, prior to any treatment. A discovery cohort of roughly 96 patients, approximately 45 with Graves' ophthalmopathy and about 58 with stable Graves' hyperthyroidism, was used to find distinguishing TCR V-J signatures. Prospective prediction of ophthalmopathy was tested in an independent validation cohort of 18 to 20 hyperthyroidism patients and around 16 patients who later progressed to ophthalmopathy. For training and testing, the approximately 92 patients in the discovery cohort were randomly divided in a 7:3 ratio. In over five Graves' hyperthyroidism patients, the study also compared T-cell repertoires from thyroid tissue with T-cell repertoires from blood. Following sampling, methimazole starting at 30 mg daily was given to hyperthyroidism patients, and high-dose intravenous methylprednisolone was given to ophthalmopathy patients. The paper reports TCR Vbeta CDR3 sequencing of 140 or so peripheral blood samples: 43 ophthalmopathy, over 70 hyperthyroidism and 17 progressor patients. Study-level results and caveats: Most expanded thyroid clonotypes (frequency above 0.001) were also found in blood, which suggests that blood repertoires may mirror thyroid immune responses. During validation, the model predicted progression to ophthalmopathy a median of approximately 6.5 months ahead of onset, with roughly 65% sensitivity and 72% to 85% specificity. Sample size was not statistically predetermined, and investigators were not blinded to group allocation. Ophthalmopathy was separated from stable hyperthyroidism by a 13 V-J signature model, with over 85% sensitivity and roughly 84% specificity obtained in cross-validation and 80%/75% obtained in testing.

The TCR beta CDR3 regions were amplified from the RNA transcripts. The first round of RT-PCR for the TCR CDR3 was performed with the HTBI primer set and the Qiagen OneStep RT-PCR kit. A second multiplex PCR round built the libraries, followed by size selection and purification. The libraries were sequenced on an Illumina HiSeq2000 using paired-end 100 bp reads. The paper's data handling went like this. SOAPnuke was used to process the raw data, throwing out any read that contained adapters or uncalled bases, had a mean Phred below 15, or lacked an exact constant-primer or identifier match. COPE v1.2.5 was used to merge high-quality paired reads, and clonotypes were defined as unique nucleotide sequences. MiTCR v1.1 was used to align the clonotypes against IMGT TRBV, TRBD and TRBJ reference segments. Analysis was restricted to V-J combinations with a frequency above 0.0001, which covered 98% to 99.2% of repertoires. The TCS score was defined as the ratio of F50 (clonal expansion) to E x V (chaos), calculated using BLOSUM62-based TCRdist between CDR3 peptides within each V-J. Welch's t-statistics and random forest reduced 500 to 650 V-J features to 13, which were used in a naive Bayes classifier (R e1071). Starting from the raw public reads, TCRdb applied fastp trimming at Q25, assembled clones with MiXCR and retained in-frame beta chains. Under each unique CDR3 protein, matching rows form one entry showing the most common genes and DNA. For this entry, the V and J calls and clone size follow TCRdb and not the study's own pipeline. The sample contains 350,000 or so distinct CDR3 sequences, 18% of them found a single time. The biggest ten clones account for 15% to 17% of the sample.

Counted from cysteine to phenylalanine, this CDR3 has 15 amino acids. Only the CDR3 DNA is retained, 45 bases long and in frame from the first base. V sheds 0 bases and J sheds 2 bases, leaving 12 bases between their ends. According to the germline V gene, CDR1 reads SGDLS and CDR2 reads YYNGEE. The chain uses TRBV9 and TRBJ2-7, with the D segment possibly TRBD1 or TRBD2, each aligning over 5 bases. The clonotype was recovered from a woman between 40 and 55 years old with Graves' ophthalmopathy. The material sequenced was blood. The nucleotides read TGTGCCAGCAGCGTAGGAGGGGCTAGCACCTACGAGCAGTACTTC. Translated, it gives CASSVGGASTYEQYF. The variable domain in full, with residues beyond the CDR3 obtained from the reference TRBV9 and TRBJ2-7 genes, is DSGVTQTPKHLITATGQRVTLRCSPRSGDLSVYWYQQSLDQGLQFLIQYYNGEERAKGNILERFSAQQFPDLHSELNLSSLELGDSALYFCASSVGGASTYEQYFGPGTRLTVT.